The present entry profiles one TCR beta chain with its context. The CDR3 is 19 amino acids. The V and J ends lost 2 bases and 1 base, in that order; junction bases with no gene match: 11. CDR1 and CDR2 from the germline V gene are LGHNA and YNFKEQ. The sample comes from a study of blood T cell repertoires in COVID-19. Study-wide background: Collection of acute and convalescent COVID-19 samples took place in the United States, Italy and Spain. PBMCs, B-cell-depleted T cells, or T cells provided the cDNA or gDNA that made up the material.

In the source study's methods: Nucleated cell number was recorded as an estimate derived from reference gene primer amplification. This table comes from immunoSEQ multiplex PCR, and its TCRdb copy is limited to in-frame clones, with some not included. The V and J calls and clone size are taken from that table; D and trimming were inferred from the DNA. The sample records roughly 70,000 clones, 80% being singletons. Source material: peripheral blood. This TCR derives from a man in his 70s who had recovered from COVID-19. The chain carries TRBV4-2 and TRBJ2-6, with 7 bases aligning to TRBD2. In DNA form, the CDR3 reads TGTGCCAGCAGCCAAATGTCTAGCGGAGGGAATTCTGGGGCCAACGTCCTGACTTTC. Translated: CASSQMSSGGNSGANVLTF.